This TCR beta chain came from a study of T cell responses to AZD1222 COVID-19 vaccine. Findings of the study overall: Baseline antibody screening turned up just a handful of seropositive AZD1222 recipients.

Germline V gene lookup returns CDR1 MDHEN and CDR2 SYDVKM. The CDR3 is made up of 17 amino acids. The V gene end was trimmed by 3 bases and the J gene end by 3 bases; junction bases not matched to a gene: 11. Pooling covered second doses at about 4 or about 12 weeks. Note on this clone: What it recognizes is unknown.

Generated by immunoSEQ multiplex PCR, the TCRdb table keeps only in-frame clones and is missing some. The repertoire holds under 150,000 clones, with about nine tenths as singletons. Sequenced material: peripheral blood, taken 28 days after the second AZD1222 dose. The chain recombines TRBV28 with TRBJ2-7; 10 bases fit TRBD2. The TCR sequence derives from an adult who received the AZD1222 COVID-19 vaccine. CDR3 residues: CASSFPITSGIGYEQYF. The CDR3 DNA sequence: TGTGCCAGCAGTTTCCCCATTACTAGCGGGATAGGCTACGAGCAGTACTTC.